The text below deals with one T cell receptor beta chain. Profiling relied on immunoSEQ multiplex PCR, and the TCRdb table lists in-frame clones only, not all of them. The sample has over 100,000 clones; 75% to 90% are singletons. The data stem from a study of blood T cell repertoires in COVID-19. The Seattle patients, enrolled during active infection, were followed longitudinally. The CDR3 is 16 amino acids. The ends lost 0 bases at V and 6 bases at J; junction bases unmatched: 4. Germline CDR1 is LGHNA and CDR2 is YNFKEQ. This chain connects TRBV4-2 to TRBJ1-6, with 8 bases lining up with TRBD1. Sequenced sample: peripheral blood. The receptor's source is a man aged 60 to 69 with COVID-19, enrolled during active disease. CDR3 loop: CASSQDPTGVNSPLHF. The CDR3 bases are TGTGCCAGCAGCCAAGACCCGACAGGGGTTAATTCACCCCTCCACTTT.